This T cell receptor beta chain is from a study of cytomegalovirus exposure and HLA in healthy donors. Background on the study: HLA-typed donors were the source of approximately 88 million unique TCRs held in an early data release.

Findings and limits, study-wide: Altogether, about 160 TCR beta chains were recorded as cytomegalovirus-associated. HLA alleles showed associations with about 17,000 TCR beta sequences in a later analysis, at a 0.05 false discovery rate.

This clone was detected only a few times. Its antigen is currently unknown. CDR3 length: 14 residues. In germline, CDR1 is LGHNA, CDR2 YSLEER. The PCR had 60 Vbeta and 13 Jbeta primers. Method: immunoSEQ multiplex PCR; TCRdb's copy keeps in-frame clones and lacks some. The top ten clones hold around 2.3% of a sample with 65,000 to 95,000 clones, over 75% of them seen once. The material sequenced was PBMCs. The chain links TRBV4-3 to TRBJ2-5; a weak D match, TRBD2 (6 bases). TRBJ2-7 explains the end of the DNA better; the J call may be wrong. The TCR was taken from a male donor in good health and CMV-seropositive. The CDR3 coding sequence is TGCGCCAGCAGCCAAGACAGGAGGGCCTACGAGCAGTACTTC. Translation: CASSQDRRAYEQYF.